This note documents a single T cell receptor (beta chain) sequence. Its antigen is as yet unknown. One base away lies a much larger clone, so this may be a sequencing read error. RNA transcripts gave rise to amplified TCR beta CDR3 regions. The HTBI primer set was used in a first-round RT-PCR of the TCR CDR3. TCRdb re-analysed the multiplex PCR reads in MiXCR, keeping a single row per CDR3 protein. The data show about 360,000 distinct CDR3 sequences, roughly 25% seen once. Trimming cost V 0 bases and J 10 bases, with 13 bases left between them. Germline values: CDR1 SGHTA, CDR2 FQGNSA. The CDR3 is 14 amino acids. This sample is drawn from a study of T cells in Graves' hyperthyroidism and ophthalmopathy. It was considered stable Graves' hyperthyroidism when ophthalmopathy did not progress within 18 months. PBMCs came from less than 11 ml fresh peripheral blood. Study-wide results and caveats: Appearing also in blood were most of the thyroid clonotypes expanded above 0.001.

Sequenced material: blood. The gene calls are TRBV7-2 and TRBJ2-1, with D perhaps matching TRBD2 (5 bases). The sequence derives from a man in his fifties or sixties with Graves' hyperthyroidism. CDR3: CASSLAWGSDEQFF. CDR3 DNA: TGTGCCAGCAGCTTAGCGTGGGGTAGCGACGAGCAGTTCTTC.